This entry features one T cell receptor (beta chain) sequence. Its antigen is unknown. The read comes to an end 3 residues before the CDR3 does, leaving the germline J gene to fill in the end. The method was immunoSEQ multiplex PCR; TCRdb's version includes in-frame clones alone and lacks a portion of them. Its table lists about 6,300 clones. The data were taken from a study of Tregs in tolerant kidney transplant recipients. Mixed chimerism was transient after nonmyeloablative marrow transplants from related graft donors. CDR3 length equals 14 residues. The junction had 6 bases not matched to a gene; V was cut back by 5 bases and J by 2 bases. Per germline, CDR1 SGHTA and CDR2 FQGNSA. General study results and limits: Antigen-driven expansion was suggested because donor-specific Tregs expanded more than all Tregs in tolerant patients.

Sequenced here: CD4+ T cells from blood (PBMCs), sampled 6 months after the transplant. The sequence was collected from a human patient who received a combined kidney and bone marrow transplant. Some of the T cells may derive from the graft donor. This sequence joins TRBV7-2 and TRBJ2-7; 7 bases match TRBD2. The CDR3 spells CASSPGLKTYEQYF. The part of the CDR3 DNA that was read is TGTGCCAGCAGCCCGGGACTAAAAACCTACGAG.